Detailed here is one T cell receptor beta chain. Its antigen remains unidentified. No base qualities exist here, and no much larger clone lies one base off it. This sample stems from a study of blood T cell repertoires in COVID-19 (dated by TCRdb to between 2020 and 2021). Broadly, across the study: Collaborator samples came from the United States, Italy and Spain and covered acute and convalescent phases of COVID-19. The material from the prospective study consisted of cDNA or gDNA derived from T cells, B-cell-depleted T cells, or PBMCs. The dataset comprised deeply sampled blood TCRbeta repertoires from subjects exposed to, actively infected with, or recovered from COVID-19. The repertoires were released in a freely available public database meant as a resource for research on the immune response to SARS-CoV-2. The samples were drawn from the first 160 participants of the ongoing ImmuneRACE study and from about 1,200 subjects provided by 6 global collaborators. A de-identified subject ID, COVID-19 status, age in years and sex were almost always included in the sample metadata. Where HLA class I and class II types were available, the types were taken from metadata supplied by the sample provider, not from assay-based typing.

Participants in the prospective study were enrolled through a virtual design, were aged about 18 to 90 years, and lived in some 24 United States geographic areas. To assign participants to cohorts, the prospective study relied on clinical history that participants themselves reported in a screening survey and a study questionnaire. Each participant in the prospective study had whole blood, serum and a nasopharyngeal or oropharyngeal swab collected by mobile phlebotomists. Additional blood draws and questionnaires over an approximately two-month period could optionally be provided by prospective study participants. Before DNA extraction, blood samples from the prospective study were shipped at room temperature or frozen. After removal of 3 bases from V and 5 bases from J, the junction retains 9 bases not matched to a gene. The cysteine opens and the phenylalanine closes a CDR3 of 17 amino acids. Only the CDR3 region is kept as DNA, spanning 51 bases read in frame from base 1. CDR1 SGDLS and CDR2 YYNGEE are derived from the germline V gene.

Study-level results and caveats: Clinical and demographic metadata were provided uncurated, with the amount varying by source and participant.

TCRbeta CDR3 regions were amplified from genomic DNA by means of the immunoSEQ Assay, a bias-controlled multiplex PCR. From the authors' description of their analysis: The number of nucleated cells in each sample was estimated by amplification of reference gene primers within the assay. To quantify the absolute abundance of each unique TCRbeta CDR3 rearrangement, sequence reads were collapsed and filtered. For each sample, productive Simpson clonality was calculated as the square root of Simpson's diversity index over productive rearrangements. TCRdb provides this immuneACCESS table in a form limited to in-frame rearrangements. Some clones are lacking; in checked studies, under half of them reflect an unresolved V gene, and why the rest are absent is not known. The D gene and trimming were derived from the DNA, and the V and J assignments and clone size from that table. Counted in this sample were 220,000 or so clones; approximately 86% of them appeared once. The top ten constitute approximately 15% of the sample.

The chain is assembled from TRBV9 and TRBJ2-5, with 14 middle bases fitting TRBD2. The sample comprised PBMCs or T cells enriched from blood (not recorded which). The clonotype was recovered from a woman aged 45 to 65 with acute COVID-19. The CDR3 in this case is CASSGGTSGRGTETQYF. DNA sequence: TGTGCCAGCAGCGGGGGGACTAGCGGGAGAGGCACGGAGACCCAGTACTTC.